The T cell receptor beta chain described here comes from a study of human T cells and chemical hapten exposure. Study background: Largely, small differences in pooled library volume made per-sample TCR yields vary.

Time point: patch test 3, about 24 weeks after DPC sensitization. Described treatment: therapeutic diphenylcyclopropenone sensitization with weekly scalp DPC. Alopecia patients, 18 to 70 years old and DPC-suitable, served as donors. Individual cDNA molecules received unique molecular identifiers in the library. In TCRdb, the RACE reads were re-called with MiXCR into one record per CDR3 protein. The profile shows 150,000 to 200,000 distinct CDR3 sequences, under 25% of them singletons. J gave up 4 bases and V 5 bases, and 7 bases lay outside the gene matches. Germline loops: CDR1 SGHRS, CDR2 YFSETQ. The CDR3 loop spans 15 amino acids. There are a few counts of this clonotype. The antigen remains unidentified. Study-wide points: Expanded TCR sets contained significantly more large CDR3 similarity clusters than controls.

The receptor comes from a woman between 35 and 50 years old with alopecia areata. Some clones in this sample may be carry-over from other donors' samples. The input for sequencing was whole blood, taken in connection with sensitization to the hapten diphenylcyclopropenone (DPC). The genes are TRBV5-1 and TRBJ2-5, with TRBD2 identical over 11 bases. The CDR3 coding sequence is TGCGCCAGCAGTGTGACCACTAGCGGGAGAGAGACCCAGTACTTC. Protein: CASSVTTSGRETQYF. Supplemented by reference TRBV5-1 and TRBJ2-5, the full variable domain reads KAGVTQTPRYLIKTRGQQVTLSCSPISGHRSVSWYQQTPGQGLQFLFEYFSETQRNKGNFPGRFSGRQFSNSRSEMNVSTLELGDSALYLCASSVTTSGRETQYFGPGTRLLVL.